The 32 T cell receptor beta chains in this list originate from one sample, sequenced in a study of cytotoxic CD8 clonotypes in ibrutinib-treated CLL. Repertoires were generated with immunoSEQ multiplex PCR, while TCRdb's copy carries only in-frame clones and drops some. The sample consists of about 44,000 clones, less than 70% of them appearing once. Sequencing was performed on PBMCs, taken after 12 months of ibrutinib treatment. These receptor sequences come from a human donor with chronic lymphocytic leukemia.

This chain links TRBV5-8 with TRBJ1-2; D is unclear. In germline, CDR1 is SGHTS, CDR2 YDEGEE. This CDR3 has 13 amino acids. V gave up 3 bases and J gave up 4 bases, with 10 bases separating them. The CDR3 is CASSYPSSYGYTF. CDR3 DNA: TGTGCCAGCAGCTACCCTTCGAGCTATGGCTACACCTTC.

This rearrangement joins TRBV5-1 to TRBJ2-3; D is ambiguous. This CDR3 comprises 13 residues. With 5 bases removed from V and 0 bases from J, the gap between germline ends came to 7 bases. CDR1 SGHRS and CDR2 YFSETQ come from the germline V gene. The CDR3 loop is CASRSTSTDTQYF. The CDR3 region has the DNA TGCGCCAGCAGGTCCACTAGCACAGATACGCAGTATTTT.

The CDR3 nucleotides read TGCGCCAGCAGCTTCATAGGGGGCAATCAGCCCCAGCATTTT. Protein: CASSFIGGNQPQHF. The chain carries TRBV5-1 and TRBJ1-5, with D perhaps TRBD1 (5 bases). V lost 2 bases, J lost 2 bases, and 8 bases lay in between. Germline V lookup: CDR1 SGHRS, CDR2 YFSETQ. The CDR3 spans 14 residues.

V usage is TRBV5-6 and J usage is TRBJ1-2, with no clear D. The CDR3 length is 16 residues. V was cut by 4 bases and J by 1 base, with 17 bases left in between. Germline V CDR1 and CDR2: SGHDT, YYEEEE. In DNA, the CDR3 is TGTGCCAGCAGCCCCGGGCTCGGGCAGAATAACTATGGCTACACCTTC. This translates into CASSPGLGQNNYGYTF.

CDR3 protein: CASSLGSHTGELFF. The CDR3 nucleotides are TGCGCCAGCAGCTTGGGTAGCCACACCGGGGAGCTGTTTTTT. The chain has TRBV5-1 and TRBJ2-2; no reliable D call. This CDR3 is built from 14 residues. Germline values: CDR1 SGHRS, CDR2 YFSETQ. The V and J ends lost 0 bases and 3 bases respectively, with 6 bases between them.

This clone was detected only once. The chain links TRBV28 to TRBJ2-5, with TRBD2 matching 13 bases. Germline V gene lookup returns CDR1 MDHEN and CDR2 SYDVKM. Unmatched junction bases numbered 13, after V lost 2 bases and J lost 1 base. This CDR3 is 20 amino acids long. CDR3 loop: CASSLVLPGLAGTAQETQYF. DNA of the CDR3: TGTGCCAGCAGTTTAGTCCTCCCGGGACTAGCGGGGACCGCCCAAGAGACCCAGTACTTC.

V and J are TRBV2 and TRBJ1-1; D call uncertain. Germline CDR1 and CDR2: SNHLY and FYNNEI. CDR3 size: 10 residues. V lost 5 bases, J lost 8 bases, and 6 bases lay in between. The CDR3 DNA reads as TGTGCCAGCAGTCGCTCCGAAGCTTTCTTT. Translation gives CASSRSEAFF.

The CDR3 nucleotides read TGTGCCAGCAGCTTAGACAGGATCCCTAACTATGGCTACACCTTC. Amino acid sequence: CASSLDRIPNYGYTF. The chain carries TRBV11-2 and TRBJ1-2; D is uncertain. Deletions cut 0 bases from V and 0 bases from J, with 8 bases between. The CDR3 length is 15 residues. Per germline, CDR1 SGHAT and CDR2 FQNNGV.

This clone was observed a few times. This chain joins TRBV18 and TRBJ1-5, with 9 bases aligning to TRBD1. V trimming: 5 bases; J trimming: 4 bases; junction bases outside the gene matches: 12. Germline assignment: CDR1 KGHSH and CDR2 LQKENI. The CDR3 contains 17 residues. CDR3 residues: CASSSQPGQGGNQPQHF. The DNA of the CDR3 is TGTGCCAGCTCATCACAACCGGGACAGGGCGGAAATCAGCCCCAGCATTTT.

This clone was recorded once. V and J are TRBV12-5 and TRBJ1-1; possibly TRBD1 for D (5 bases). This CDR3 is 16 amino acids long. Looked up from germline, CDR1 is LGHNT and CDR2 is FRNRAP. V gave up 2 bases and J gave up 7 bases, with 20 bases separating them. The CDR3: CASGLKDSPLRGEAFF. The CDR3 DNA follows: TGTGCTAGTGGTTTGAAAGACAGCCCTTTGAGAGGTGAAGCTTTCTTT.

The rearrangement joins TRBV2 to TRBJ1-1; TRBD1 agrees at 8 bases. V trimming: 6 bases; J trimming: 10 bases; junction bases outside the gene matches: 7. The germline V gene has CDR1 SNHLY and CDR2 FYNNEI. There are 12 residues in the CDR3. DNA for the CDR3: TGTGCCAGCAGACCAACAGGGGGGGGAGCTTTCTTT. Amino acids: CASRPTGGGAFF.

The genes are TRBV25-1 and TRBJ2-5, with a tentative D call TRBD2 (6 bases). Per the germline V gene, CDR1 is MGHDK and CDR2 is SYGVNS. V lost 1 base to trimming and J lost 4 bases, with 19 bases between them. The CDR3 is made up of 17 amino acids. The CDR3 nucleotides read TGTGCCAGCAGTGAATTAAGGAGCGGGCGGGTAGGAGAGACCCAGTACTTC. Translated, it gives CASSELRSGRVGETQYF.

This chain links TRBV11-1 with TRBJ1-1; no clear D. The CDR3 has 15 amino acids. The germline gives CDR1 SGHAT, CDR2 FQDESV (reference sequence). The V end lost 1 base, the J end lost 1 base, and 10 bases lay between the germline ends. In DNA form, the CDR3 reads TGTGCCAGCAGCTTAGTCCAATTCGAGAACACTGAAGCTTTCTTT. This translates into CASSLVQFENTEAFF.

The rearrangement links TRBV7-9 to TRBJ2-7; D ambiguous. V gave up 8 bases and J gave up 1 base, with 15 bases separating them. The CDR3 is 14 amino acids. CDR1 is SEHNR, CDR2 FQNEAQ, per germline (reference sequence). Here the CDR3 DNA reads TGTGCCAGCGACCCCGGCATGGGGTCCTACGAGCAGTACTTC. The encoded protein is CASDPGMGSYEQYF.

This rearrangement joins TRBV6-5 to TRBJ1-5, with TRBD1 as a possible D gene (5 bases). Germline values: CDR1 MNHEY, CDR2 SVGAGI. The CDR3 covers 13 residues. The V end lost 6 bases, the J end lost 1 base, and 7 bases lay between the germline ends. For the CDR3, the DNA is TGTGCCAGCAGGGGGCCCAGCAATCAGCCCCAGCATTTT. Protein: CASRGPSNQPQHF.

The chain links TRBV9 to TRBJ1-6; D possibly corresponds to TRBD1 (6 bases). Germline CDR1 reads SGDLS; CDR2 reads YYNGEE. The CDR3 extends over 16 amino acids. The ends were cut back, 4 bases at V and 9 bases at J, with 20 bases in the middle. In DNA form, the CDR3 reads TGTGCCAGCAGCAGGGGCGGGGGCGGAACGTTTTCACCCCTCCACTTT. It codes for CASSRGGGGTFSPLHF.

V and J are TRBV19 and TRBJ2-1; 8 bases align to TRBD1. The CDR3 is 14 amino acids. Unmatched junction bases numbered 4, after V lost 5 bases and J lost 4 bases. Germline values: CDR1 LNHDA, CDR2 SQIVND (reference sequence). The CDR3 sequence is CASSGQGAYNEQFF. The CDR3 nucleotides are TGTGCCAGTAGTGGTCAGGGGGCTTACAATGAGCAGTTCTTC.

The chain employs TRBV11-2 and TRBJ1-5; D uncertain. The length of the CDR3 is 15 residues. Germline lookup yields CDR1 SGHAT and CDR2 FQNNGV. With 5 bases removed from V and 0 bases from J, the gap between germline ends came to 11 bases. The chain's CDR3 is CASSASGGSNQPQHF. The DNA of the CDR3 is TGTGCCAGCAGCGCTAGTGGCGGTAGCAATCAGCCCCAGCATTTT.

The CDR3 nucleotides read TGTGCCAGCAGTGCTTCGGCCACTCTTAATAGCAATCAGCCCCAGCATTTT. This codes for CASSASATLNSNQPQHF. The V call is TRBV2, the J call TRBJ1-5, with D uncertain. The CDR3 totals 17 residues. In germline, CDR1 is SNHLY, CDR2 FYNNEI. Trimming left V 4 bases short and J 0 bases short, with 16 bases between.

This clone was observed a handful of times. The chain combines TRBV7-9 with TRBJ1-4, with unresolved D. Germline lookup yields CDR1 SEHNR and CDR2 FQNEAQ (reference sequence). This CDR3 spans 15 amino acids. Trimming removed 1 base at V and 4 bases at J, with 10 bases between. The DNA for the CDR3 is TGTGCCAGCAGCTTAGGACCGCGCATTAATGAAAAACTGTTTTTT. Translating it yields CASSLGPRINEKLFF.

The chain links TRBV5-4 to TRBJ1-1, with no clear D. The CDR3 sequence is 13 residues long. Looked up from germline, CDR1 is SGHNT and CDR2 is YYREEE (reference sequence). The V gene lost 6 bases and the J gene lost 0 bases, with 9 bases spanning the gap. The CDR3 DNA sequence: TGTGCCAGCACGGGTGGGGTGAACACTGAAGCTTTCTTT. Amino acid sequence: CASTGGVNTEAFF.

The chain couples TRBV5-1 to TRBJ1-6; no firm D call. CDR1 and CDR2 from the germline V gene are SGHRS and YFSETQ. The CDR3 has 14 residues. Trimming cost V 2 bases and J 6 bases, with 9 bases left between them. The CDR3 loop is CASSFDGPNSPLHF. The CDR3 region has the DNA TGCGCCAGCAGCTTCGACGGTCCTAATTCACCCCTCCACTTT.

J is TRBJ2-3 and V is TRBV15, with D perhaps TRBD2 (5 bases). Deletions cut 6 bases from V and 2 bases from J, with 12 bases between. From germline, CDR1 is LNHNV and CDR2 YYDKDF (reference sequence). The CDR3 has 14 amino acids. CDR3 sequence (DNA): TGTGCCACCAGGGGTACGGGAAACACAGATACGCAGTATTTT. Translating gives CATRGTGNTDTQYF.

This chain uses TRBV5-1 with TRBJ1-4; D is unclear. Germline CDR1 and CDR2: SGHRS and YFSETQ. The CDR3 runs to 14 residues. Trimming took 5 bases from V and 6 from J, leaving 14 bases between them. CDR3 protein: CASRTDGNYEKLFF. The CDR3 DNA sequence: TGCGCCAGCAGGACGGACGGGAACTATGAAAAACTGTTTTTT.

J is TRBJ1-2 and V is TRBV6-5; D is undetermined. CDR1 is MNHEY and CDR2 is SVGAGI in the germline V gene. CDR3 length: 13 amino acids. V lost 0 bases and J lost 5, with 7 bases in between. As DNA, the CDR3 is TGTGCCAGCAGTTACTCGGAGGAATATGGCTACACCTTC. It codes for CASSYSEEYGYTF.

The chain links TRBV5-1 to TRBJ2-3; no reliable D call. Trimming left V 1 base short and J 0 bases short, with 18 bases between. The CDR3 consists of 18 residues. CDR1 SGHRS and CDR2 YFSETQ come from the germline V gene. CDR3 sequence reads: CASSLRHIGYSSTDTQYF. CDR3 sequence (DNA): TGCGCCAGCAGCTTGCGGCATATAGGTTACTCTAGCACAGATACGCAGTATTTT.

A few counts support this clone. This chain connects TRBV7-2 to TRBJ1-4, with D maybe TRBD1 (6 bases). Per germline, CDR1 SGHTA and CDR2 FQGNSA. The CDR3 has 15 residues. Trimming took off 5 bases at V and 6 bases at J, with 16 bases between the two ends. Here the CDR3 reads CASSPQTGPDEKLFF. CDR3 coding DNA: TGTGCCAGCAGCCCACAGACAGGCCCGGATGAAAAACTGTTTTTT.

The chain joins TRBV19 to TRBJ2-3, with 12 nucleotides matching TRBD1. CDR3 size: 17 residues. V trimming: 4 bases; J trimming: 5 bases; junction bases outside the gene matches: 10. Germline CDR1 and CDR2: LNHDA and SQIVND (reference sequence). The CDR3 coding sequence is TGTGCCAGTAGTAGACGACCCGGGACAGGGGGCAAAGATACGCAGTATTTT. It is translated as CASSRRPGTGGKDTQYF.

The rearrangement joins TRBV7-3 to TRBJ1-2; possible D gene TRBD1, 5 bases. In germline, CDR1 is SGHTA, CDR2 FQGTGA. The CDR3 sequence is 13 residues long. Trimming took 3 bases from V and 2 from J, leaving 7 bases between them. Here the CDR3 reads CASSLGPNYGYTF. The DNA of the CDR3 is TGTGCCAGCAGCTTGGGACCGAACTATGGCTACACCTTC. Full variable domain (outside the CDR3, taken from reference TRBV7-3 and TRBJ1-2): GAGVSQTPSNKVTEKGKYVELRCDPISGHTALYWYRQSLGQGPEFLIYFQGTGAADDSGLPNDRFFAVRPEGSVSTLKIQRTERGDSAVYLCASSLGPNYGYTFGSGTRLTVV.

J is TRBJ2-2 and V is TRBV15; no firm D call. The CDR3 totals 16 residues. The V end lost 8 bases, the J end lost 1 base, and 17 bases lay between the germline ends. Germline V CDR1 and CDR2: LNHNV, YYDKDF (reference sequence). CDR3 sequence (DNA): TGTGCCACCGAATCTGAGGAGACTCTGAACACCGGGGAGCTGTTTTTT. Its protein product is CATESEETLNTGELFF.

The genes are TRBV7-6 and TRBJ2-2; either TRBD1 or TRBD2 may fit D (5 bases each). V lost 2 bases, J lost 6 bases, and 10 bases lay in between. Germline V gives CDR1 SGHVS, CDR2 FNYEAQ. The CDR3 sequence is 14 residues long. CDR3 coding DNA: TGTGCCAGCAGCTTAAAAGAGGGGCCCGGGGAGCTGTTTTTT. This gives the protein CASSLKEGPGELFF.

On this clone: Its ends do not fully match the called genes, so a read error is possible. V is TRBV5-4 and J is TRBJ2-7, with D possibly TRBD1 on 6 matching bases. The CDR3 contains 17 residues. In germline, CDR1 is SGHNT, CDR2 YYREEE (reference sequence). Here the CDR3 DNA reads TGTGCCAGCAGCTTGGATCCCGGACAGAACTTAGGCCCGAACCCCCTTTTC. Encoded protein: CASSLDPGQNLGPNPLF.